These T cell receptor beta chains were read from a single sample in a study of radiotherapy plus CTLA-4 blockade in lung cancer. Method: immunoSEQ multiplex PCR; TCRdb's copy keeps in-frame clones and lacks some. The sample holds 40,000 to 45,000 clones, 70% to 80% seen once. The sequenced sample was peripheral blood, obtained from a patient treated with radiotherapy plus ipilimumab. The receptors stem from a human donor with non-small cell lung cancer who had stable disease on radiotherapy plus ipilimumab. Each CDR3 is given with its conserved first and last residue. A D gene is named only where the DNA matches it firmly. The size field is filled for only some rows; it gives once, few, many or a size class.

CASSLDVRGVGTIYF,TGTGCCAGCAGCTTGGACGTTCGGGGGGTCGGCACCATATATTTT,TRBV5-8,.,TRBJ1-3,.
CASRGQGGNEKLFF,TGTGCCAGCAGAGGACAGGGAGGAAATGAAAAACTGTTTTTT,TRBV25-1,.,TRBJ1-4,TRBD1
CASSLRPGQGAMNTGELFF,TGTGCCAGCAGCTTAAGGCCGGGACAGGGGGCGATGAACACCGGGGAGCTGTTTTTT,TRBV7-6,.,TRBJ2-2,TRBD1
CSAAFGTTNEKLFF,TGCAGCGCTGCGTTCGGGACAACTAATGAAAAACTGTTTTTT,TRBV29-1,.,TRBJ1-4,.
CAISTGLTRQETQYF,TGTGCCATCAGTACCGGACTAACCCGCCAAGAGACCCAGTACTTC,TRBV10-3,.,TRBJ2-5,.
CASSLQGQGGEQYF,TGTGCCAGCAGCTTACAGGGACAGGGCGGAGAGCAGTACTTC,TRBV11-2,few,TRBJ2-7,TRBD1
CASRRGTGTYEQYF,TGCGCCAGCCGGAGGGGGACAGGGACCTACGAGCAGTACTTC,TRBV5-1,.,TRBJ2-7,TRBD1
CASSSLTGFETQYF,TGTGCCAGCAGCTCACTGACAGGGTTCGAGACCCAGTACTTC,TRBV7-9,.,TRBJ2-5,TRBD1
CASSPTSGGYNEQFF,TGTGCCAGCAGTCCGACTAGCGGGGGCTACAATGAGCAGTTCTTC,TRBV7-3,once,TRBJ2-1,TRBD2
CASSVAGGPQDTQYF,TGTGCCAGCAGCGTAGCGGGGGGGCCACAAGATACGCAGTATTTT,TRBV7-9,.,TRBJ2-3,TRBD2
CASSPYGQGLGTEAFF,TGTGCCAGCAGCCCATATGGACAGGGCTTAGGCACTGAAGCTTTCTTT,TRBV6-6,.,TRBJ1-1,TRBD1
CASSKDISDTQYF,TGTGCCAGCAGTAAGGACATTTCCGATACGCAGTATTTT,TRBV2,.,TRBJ2-3,.
CASSLAYIAGDNTDTQYF,TGTGCCAGCAGCTTAGCGTATATTGCGGGGGATAATACAGATACGCAGTATTTT,TRBV7-9,.,TRBJ2-3,TRBD2
CAWREQGNTEAFF,TGTGCCTGGAGAGAACAGGGGAACACTGAAGCTTTCTTT,TRBV30,.,TRBJ1-1,.
CASSQVSLAGEETQYF,TGTGCCAGCAGCCAAGTGAGTCTAGCGGGGGAAGAGACCCAGTACTTC,TRBV4-2,.,TRBJ2-5,TRBD2
CASRKDLDRMGYTF,TGTGCCAGCAGGAAAGACCTGGACAGAATGGGCTACACCTTC,TRBV2,.,TRBJ1-2,.
CASSFTGPRVTEAFF,TGCGCCAGCAGCTTCACAGGGCCCCGGGTCACTGAAGCTTTCTTT,TRBV5-1,.,TRBJ1-1,.
CASSLGYGGAQPQHF,TGTGCCAGCAGTTTAGGATACGGGGGTGCTCAGCCCCAGCATTTT,TRBV27,.,TRBJ1-5,.
CASSEEGHTTDTQYF,TGTGCCAGCAGTGAAGAGGGACACACCACAGATACGCAGTATTTT,TRBV6-1,few,TRBJ2-3,.
CASSQGQSNYGYTF,TGCGCCAGCAGCCAAGGACAGTCCAACTATGGCTACACCTTC,TRBV4-1,.,TRBJ1-2,.
CASSLETGIQETQYF,TGTGCCAGCAGCTTGGAGACAGGGATCCAAGAGACCCAGTACTTC,TRBV7-9,once,TRBJ2-5,TRBD1
CASSLPVSNEQFF,TGTGCCAGCAGCCTCCCGGTTAGTAATGAGCAGTTCTTC,TRBV5-5,once,TRBJ2-1,.
CASSRRQGTGGLFF,TGTGCCAGCAGTCGAAGACAGGGGACCGGGGGACTGTTTTTT,TRBV6-5,.,TRBJ1-4,TRBD1
CASSPTSGSDTQYF,TGTGCCAGCAGCCCGACTAGTGGATCAGATACGCAGTATTTT,TRBV5-6,few,TRBJ2-3,.
CASSVGTSGSSTDTQYF,TGCGCCAGCAGCGTAGGGACTAGCGGGAGTAGCACAGATACGCAGTATTTT,TRBV5-1,.,TRBJ2-3,TRBD2
CAWMRTRTGLSSGNTIYF,TGTGCCTGGATGCGGACACGGACAGGGCTGTCTTCCGGAAACACCATATATTTT,TRBV30,.,TRBJ1-3,TRBD1
CASKAGGGNSPLHF,TGTGCCAGCAAGGCGGGGGGCGGTAATTCACCCCTCCACTTT,TRBV6-6,few,TRBJ1-6,.
CASSLGGTENSYTF,TGTGCCAGCAGCTTAGGTGGGACTGAGAATAGCTACACCTTC,TRBV11-2,few,TRBJ1-2,.
CASSFTSGSPYEQYF,TGTGCCAGCAGCTTTACCAGCGGGTCTCCCTACGAGCAGTACTTC,TRBV7-9,.,TRBJ2-7,.
CAWSVLAGQHF,TGTGCCTGGAGTGTACTGGCGGGGCAACACTTC,TRBV30,.,TRBJ2-5,.
CASSLSGRGEQETQYF,TGTGCCAGCAGCTTGAGTGGGCGGGGGGAACAAGAGACCCAGTACTTC,TRBV7-8,once,TRBJ2-5,TRBD2
CASTAGGVSDTQYF,TGTGCCAGCACCGCGGGGGGCGTCTCAGATACGCAGTATTTT,TRBV18,once,TRBJ2-3,TRBD2
CASSYSTRGVYEQYF,TGTGCCAGCAGTTACTCGACGCGGGGGGTATACGAGCAGTACTTC,TRBV6-5,few,TRBJ2-7,TRBD2
CASSPWVDGGEQFF,TGTGCCAGCAGCCCCTGGGTGGATGGAGGTGAGCAGTTCTTC,TRBV11-1,.,TRBJ2-1,.
CASSQLDRGLTEAFF,TGTGCCAGCAGCCAACTCGACAGGGGCCTCACTGAAGCTTTCTTT,TRBV14,.,TRBJ1-1,TRBD1
CASSQFVQETQYF,TGTGCCAGCAGCCAATTCGTACAAGAGACCCAGTACTTC,TRBV14,once,TRBJ2-5,.
CASSVLSQGDEQFF,TGTGCCAGCAGCGTTTTAAGCCAGGGGGATGAGCAGTTCTTC,TRBV9,.,TRBJ2-1,TRBD1
CASSLRRIEQFF,TGTGCCAGCAGCTTACGGAGAATTGAGCAGTTCTTC,TRBV11-3,.,TRBJ2-1,.
CASERGELYEQYF,TGTGCCAGTGAGCGGGGGGAACTCTACGAGCAGTACTTC,TRBV6-1,medium-sized,TRBJ2-7,TRBD2
CASSPDGAGGVHNEQFF,TGTGCCAGCTCACCAGACGGCGCGGGGGGTGTCCACAATGAGCAGTTCTTC,TRBV18,.,TRBJ2-1,TRBD2
CASSSLDTQQGEQFF,TGTGCCAGTAGTTCCTTGGACACCCAACAGGGTGAGCAGTTCTTC,TRBV19,.,TRBJ2-1,.
CASIQGSGNTIYF,TGTGCCAGTATCCAGGGATCCGGAAACACCATATATTTT,TRBV7-2,.,TRBJ1-3,.
CASSPRVGLAGGSSYNEQFF,TGTGCCAGCAGCCCAAGGGTGGGCCTAGCGGGGGGGAGCTCCTACAATGAGCAGTTCTTC,TRBV14,.,TRBJ2-1,TRBD2
CASSVLPETGELFF,TGTGCCAGCAGCGTCTTGCCCGAGACCGGGGAGCTGTTTTTT,TRBV9,.,TRBJ2-2,.
CASSRSWRGLDEQFF,TGTGCCAGCAGCCGGAGCTGGAGGGGGCTGGATGAGCAGTTCTTC,TRBV7-9,.,TRBJ2-1,.
CASTSAGGAYNSPLHF,TGTGCCAGCACTAGTGCAGGGGGCGCTTATAATTCACCCCTCCACTTT,TRBV27,.,TRBJ1-6,TRBD1
CSASGVATDTQYF,TGCAGCGCAAGCGGGGTGGCCACAGATACGCAGTATTTT,TRBV29-1,.,TRBJ2-3,TRBD2
CASSLASLAGEMAETQYF,TGTGCCAGCAGCTTGGCAAGCCTAGCGGGGGAGATGGCAGAGACCCAGTACTTC,TRBV5-4,.,TRBJ2-5,TRBD2
CASSSRNGRGGGSEQFF,TGCGCCAGCAGCTCCCGAAATGGGCGGGGGGGTGGTAGTGAGCAGTTCTTC,TRBV5-1,.,TRBJ2-1,TRBD2
CASNDWGVFDEQYF,TGCGCCAGCAACGATTGGGGGGTTTTCGACGAGCAGTACTTC,TRBV5-1,once,TRBJ2-7,.
CARRGGGDTQYF,TGTGCCCGGCGAGGGGGGGGAGATACGCAGTATTTT,TRBV30,.,TRBJ2-3,.
CASSSSGQRGIFTDTQYF,TGTGCCAGCAGCTCATCGGGGCAGCGGGGGATTTTCACAGATACGCAGTATTTT,TRBV11-2,few,TRBJ2-3,TRBD2